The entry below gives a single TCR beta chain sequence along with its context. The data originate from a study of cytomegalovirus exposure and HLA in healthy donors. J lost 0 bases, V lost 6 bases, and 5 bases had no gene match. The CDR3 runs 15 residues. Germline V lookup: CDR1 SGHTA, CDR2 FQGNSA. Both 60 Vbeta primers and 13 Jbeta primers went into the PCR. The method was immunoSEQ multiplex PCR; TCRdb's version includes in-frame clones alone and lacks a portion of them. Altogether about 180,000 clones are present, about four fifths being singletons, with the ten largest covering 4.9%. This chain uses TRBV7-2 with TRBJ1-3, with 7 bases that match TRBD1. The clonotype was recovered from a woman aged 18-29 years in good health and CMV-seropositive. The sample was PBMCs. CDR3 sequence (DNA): TGTGCCAGCAGGGAAAGACAGGGCTCTGGAAACACCATATATTTT. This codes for CASRERQGSGNTIYF.